This T cell receptor beta chain is drawn from a study of identical twins. The authors used template switching to add a universal primer site and gave cDNA unique molecular identifiers. TCRdb analysed the 5' RACE reads with MiXCR anew, one entry per CDR3 protein. The sample shows a few hundred thousand distinct CDR3 sequences, over 8.5% of them seen only once. Unmatched junction bases numbered 7, after V lost 8 bases and J lost 4 bases. Germline CDR1 is MDHEN and CDR2 is SYDVKM. The CDR3 sequence is 14 residues long. This clonotype showed up many times. Another study also made use of these data, one on yellow fever vaccine responses in identical twins.

The source is a woman aged 18-29 years in good health. The chain is built from TRBV28 and TRBJ2-5, with 10 bases lining up with TRBD1. Sequencing used PBMCs. This CDR3 is CASAEDRGLETQYF. The CDR3 coding sequence is TGTGCCAGCGCAGAGGACAGGGGGTTAGAGACCCAGTACTTC.